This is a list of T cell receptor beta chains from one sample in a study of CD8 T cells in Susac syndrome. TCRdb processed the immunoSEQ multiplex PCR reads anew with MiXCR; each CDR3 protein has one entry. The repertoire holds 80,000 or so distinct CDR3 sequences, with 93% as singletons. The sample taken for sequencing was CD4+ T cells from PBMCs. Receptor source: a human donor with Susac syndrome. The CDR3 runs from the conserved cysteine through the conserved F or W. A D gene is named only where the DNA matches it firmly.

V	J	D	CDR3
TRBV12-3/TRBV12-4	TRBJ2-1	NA	CASSLRGRLSNEQFF
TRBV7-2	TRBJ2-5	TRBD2	CASSLRRGGYQETQYF
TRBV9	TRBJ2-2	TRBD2	CASSVSSGWNTGELFF
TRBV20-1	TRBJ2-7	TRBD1	CSANDRESTYEQYF
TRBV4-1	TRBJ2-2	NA	CASSQAKAGELFF
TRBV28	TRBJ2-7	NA	CASRRGEGFSYEQYF
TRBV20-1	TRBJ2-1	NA	CSASTRNEQFF
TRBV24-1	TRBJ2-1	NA	CATTGTSPYEQFF
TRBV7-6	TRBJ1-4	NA	CASSLARGWGEEKLFF
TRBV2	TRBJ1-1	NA	CASRARTRLTEVFF